This is a list of T cell receptor beta chains from one sample in a study of T-cell memory formation after mild COVID-19. TCRdb passed the 5' RACE reads through MiXCR, listing each CDR3 protein once. The profile shows 150,000 to 200,000 distinct CDR3 sequences, 20% to 25% of them singletons. Input material: PBMCs or a T cell subset sorted from them (not recorded which). The receptor set was obtained from an adult woman who had mild COVID-19 (a few samples of this study predate the infection). Cell type and time point are not known. Each CDR3 is given with its conserved first and last residue. D genes are given only for firm matches. Size tells how often a clone was seen (once, few, many) or the class of an expanded clone, and some rows leave it out.

clone_size,v_call,d_call,j_call,cdr3_aa,cdr3_nt
few,TRBV2,-,TRBJ2-2,CASSDAARAASTGELFF,TGTGCCAGCAGTGACGCCGCACGGGCAGCGAGCACCGGGGAGCTGTTTTTT
-,TRBV4-1,TRBD2,TRBJ2-7,CASSHREESYEQYF,TGCGCCAGCAGCCATCGGGAGGAATCCTACGAGCAGTACTTC
-,TRBV29-1,-,TRBJ1-1,CSVDEGNTEAFF,TGCAGCGTTGATGAGGGTAACACTGAAGCTTTCTTT
few,TRBV12-3/TRBV12-4,-,TRBJ1-1,CASSPPLGNTEAFF,TGTGCCAGCAGTCCGCCCTTGGGGAACACTGAAGCTTTCTTT
-,TRBV7-9,TRBD1,TRBJ1-1,CASSPTGTAYIGTEAFF,TGTGCCAGCAGCCCTACCGGGACAGCCTACATCGGGACTGAAGCTTTCTTT
few,TRBV7-3,TRBD2,TRBJ2-1,CASSLGLAFPYNEQFF,TGTGCCAGCAGCTTGGGACTAGCGTTCCCCTACAATGAGCAGTTCTTC
-,TRBV20-1,TRBD2,TRBJ2-2,CSARSKAGEVTGELFF,TGCAGTGCTAGATCCAAAGCGGGAGAAGTCACCGGGGAGCTGTTTTTT
-,TRBV7-9,-,TRBJ2-1,CASSLDPEQFF,TGTGCCAGCAGCTTAGATCCTGAGCAGTTCTTC
few,TRBV4-1,TRBD2,TRBJ2-1,CASSELAGYNEQFF,TGCGCCAGCAGCGAACTAGCGGGGTACAATGAGCAGTTCTTC
-,TRBV4-1,-,TRBJ1-1,CASSAGQFLDTEAFF,TGCGCCAGCAGCGCCGGACAGTTTTTGGACACTGAAGCTTTCTTT
many,TRBV4-1,TRBD1,TRBJ2-7,CASSQHTGGDTYEQYF,TGCGCCAGCAGCCAGCATACAGGGGGCGACACCTACGAGCAGTACTTC
-,TRBV20-1,TRBD1,TRBJ2-2,CSARSPDRGAGELFF,TGCAGTGCTAGAAGCCCAGACAGGGGCGCCGGGGAGCTGTTTTTT
-,TRBV19,-,TRBJ2-4,CASSVYQAAKNIQYF,TGTGCCAGTAGTGTATATCAGGCAGCCAAAAACATTCAGTACTTC
-,TRBV4-1,-,TRBJ1-2,CASSQGGDHRGYTF,TGCGCCAGCAGCCAAGGCGGGGACCATCGGGGCTACACCTTC
few,TRBV24-1,TRBD1,TRBJ2-2,CATSDYRWTGKNTGELFF,TGTGCCACCAGTGATTACCGTTGGACAGGGAAGAACACCGGGGAGCTGTTTTTT
few,TRBV29-1,TRBD1,TRBJ1-2,CSVDAGGNYGYTF,TGCAGCGTTGATGCAGGGGGTAACTATGGCTACACCTTC
few,TRBV20-1,-,TRBJ1-2,CSARDATDAWGGYTF,TGCAGTGCTAGAGATGCGACAGACGCTTGGGGTGGCTACACCTTC
few,TRBV24-1,-,TRBJ2-6,CATSDRRSGANVLTF,TGTGCCACCAGTGACCGACGGTCTGGGGCCAACGTCCTGACTTTC
few,TRBV4-1,TRBD2,TRBJ2-3,CASSQESGVLTDTQYF,TGCGCCAGCAGCCAAGAGAGCGGGGTCCTCACAGATACGCAGTATTTT
-,TRBV15,-,TRBJ2-1,CATSREQGGSEQFF,TGTGCCACCAGCAGAGAGCAGGGCGGCAGTGAGCAGTTCTTC
-,TRBV11-2,-,TRBJ1-1,CASSPGTVTEAFF,TGTGCCAGCAGCCCCGGAACAGTCACTGAAGCTTTCTTT
-,TRBV3-1,-,TRBJ2-5,CASSQGSLVETQYF,TGTGCCAGCAGCCAAGGTTCATTGGTGGAGACCCAGTACTTC
few,TRBV5-1,-,TRBJ1-1,CASSLFGTGQEAFF,TGCGCCAGCAGCTTGTTTGGTACTGGGCAGGAAGCTTTCTTT
-,TRBV7-6,TRBD2,TRBJ2-1,CASSLSGRASHEQFF,TGTGCCAGCAGCTTAAGCGGGAGGGCCTCCCATGAGCAGTTCTTC
-,TRBV20-1,TRBD2,TRBJ2-7,CSARGLAGGFLSYEQYF,TGCAGTGCCCGGGGACTAGCGGGAGGGTTTTTGTCCTACGAGCAGTACTTC
-,TRBV20-1,TRBD2,TRBJ2-1,CSARDLGLDSNEQFF,TGCAGTGCTAGAGATCTTGGACTAGATAGCAATGAGCAGTTCTTC
few,TRBV5-4,-,TRBJ2-1,CASSFRSFTSSYNEQFF,TGTGCCAGCAGCTTTCGATCCTTTACATCCTCCTACAATGAGCAGTTCTTC
many,TRBV5-5,TRBD2,TRBJ2-2,CASSPKSGTSGSSVTGELFF,TGTGCCAGCAGCCCGAAATCCGGGACTAGCGGGAGTAGTGTCACCGGGGAGCTGTTTTTT
-,TRBV4-3,-,TRBJ2-2,CASSQTVGPVGTGELFF,TGCGCCAGCAGCCAGACCGTGGGACCCGTTGGAACCGGGGAGCTGTTTTTT
few,TRBV6-5,TRBD1,TRBJ1-6,CASRPGTGVLNSPLHF,TGTGCCAGCAGGCCCGGGACAGGGGTTCTTAATTCACCCCTCCACTTT
once,TRBV7-8,-,TRBJ1-3,CASSLGQGRSGNTIYF,TGTGCCAGCAGCTTAGGCCAGGGGAGGTCTGGAAACACCATATATTTT
-,TRBV24-1,-,TRBJ2-7,CATSKGDGYEQYF,TGTGCCACCAGTAAGGGCGATGGGTACGAGCAGTACTTC
-,TRBV12-3/TRBV12-4,-,TRBJ2-1,CASIQGTPYNEQFF,TGTGCCAGCATCCAGGGGACGCCCTACAATGAGCAGTTCTTC
-,TRBV24-1,-,TRBJ1-2,CATSDGGLGYTF,TGTGCCACCAGTGATGGGGGTTTGGGCTACACCTTC
-,TRBV12-3/TRBV12-4,-,TRBJ2-7,CASSFGNTEYF,TGTGCCAGCAGTTTTGGCAACACGGAGTACTTC